Below are 17 T cell receptor beta chains sequenced from a single sample in a study of cytomegalovirus exposure and HLA in healthy donors. With 60 Vbeta and 13 Jbeta primers, the PCR was carried out. Data came from immunoSEQ multiplex PCR; TCRdb stores just in-frame clones and leaves some out. The table has approximately 160,000 clones, approximately 81% seen once; the top ten hold about 0.39%. Sequences were obtained from PBMCs. Receptor source: a boy under 10 years old in good health and CMV-seronegative.

This clone was detected only a few times. The chain carries TRBV20-1 and TRBJ2-7; D is unresolved. This CDR3 region has 10 residues. Germline V lookup: CDR1 DFQATT, CDR2 SNEGSKA (reference sequence). Trimming left V 3 bases short and J 5 bases short, with 5 bases between. The CDR3 bases are TGCAGTGCTAGTTATCACGAGCAGTACTTC. Its protein product is CSASYHEQYF.

This clone was picked up one time. The chain joins TRBV27 to TRBJ2-7, with 7 bases matching TRBD2. The CDR3 is 14 amino acids. V shed 6 bases, J shed 6 bases, and the junction held 11 bases outside the gene matches. From germline, CDR1 is MNHEY and CDR2 SMNVEV (reference sequence). CDR3 bases: TGTGCCAGCAGGGAGCGGGACCCCAAGGGCGAGCAGTACTTC. This translates into CASRERDPKGEQYF.

This clone was found a few times. This rearrangement joins TRBV7-8 to TRBJ2-2; no firm D call. Germline V gene data show CDR1 as SGHVS and CDR2 as FQNEAQ. The CDR3 is 14 residues long. With 2 bases removed from V and 1 base from J, the gap between germline ends came to 5 bases. CDR3 DNA sequence: TGTGCCAGCAGCTTATCGGTGAACACCGGGGAGCTGTTTTTT. Protein: CASSLSVNTGELFF.

The count of this clone is one. This chain joins TRBV9 and TRBJ2-3, with 8 bases identical to TRBD2. V gave up 0 bases and J gave up 1 base; unmatched junction bases: 7. Germline V gene sequence: CDR1 SGDLS, CDR2 YYNGEE. The CDR3 is 17 residues long. CDR3 residues: CASSVGRGAGGTDTQYF. CDR3 sequence (DNA): TGTGCCAGCAGCGTAGGTAGGGGAGCGGGAGGCACAGATACGCAGTATTTT.

The chain couples TRBV29-1 to TRBJ2-7; unclear D gene. This CDR3 is 11 amino acids long. Germline loops: CDR1 SQVTM, CDR2 ANQGSEA. This CDR3 is CSHLYGDEQYF. CDR3 nucleotide sequence: TGCAGTCATTTGTACGGAGACGAGCAGTACTTC.

The chain recombines TRBV11-2 with TRBJ1-4, with no clear D. V dropped 1 base and J dropped 0 bases, with 3 bases sitting between them. Germline CDR1 SGHAT, CDR2 FQNNGV. The CDR3 loop spans 14 amino acids. CDR3 region: CASSLGATNEKLFF. The CDR3 DNA reads TGTGCCAGCAGCTTAGGCGCAACTAATGAAAAACTGTTTTTT.

The V gene is TRBV29-1, the J gene TRBJ2-3; TRBD2 matches 8 bases. The CDR3 consists of 14 residues. V lost 0 bases, J lost 6 bases, and 5 bases stayed unmatched. CDR1 and CDR2 (germline): SQVTM, ANQGSEA. In DNA, the CDR3 is TGCAGCGTTGAAGATAGCGGGGCCGGGGATACGCAGTATTTT. Its protein is CSVEDSGAGDTQYF.

The chain carries TRBV7-8 and TRBJ1-5, with D possibly being TRBD1 (6 bases). This CDR3 contains 14 residues. The germline V gene has CDR1 SGHVS and CDR2 FQNEAQ. The V end was cut by 5 bases, the J end by 5 bases, with 13 bases between. CDR3 protein: CASSELQGYQPQHF. The CDR3 DNA follows: TGTGCCAGCAGCGAATTACAGGGTTATCAGCCCCAGCATTTT. The whole variable domain, remainder taken from reference TRBV7-8 and TRBJ1-5, is GAGVSQSPRYKVAKRGQDVALRCDPISGHVSLFWYQQALGQGPEFLTYFQNEAQLDKSGLPSDRFFAERPEGSVSTLKIQRTQQEDSAVYLCASSELQGYQPQHFGDGTRLSIL.

This rearrangement joins TRBV6-1 to TRBJ2-6; D is unresolved. Germline-derived CDR1 and CDR2 are MNHNS and SASEGT. Deletions cut 3 bases from V and 0 bases from J, with 3 bases between. This CDR3 spans 14 amino acids. The DNA of the CDR3 is TGTGCCAGCAGTGACAACTCTGGGGCCAACGTCCTGACTTTC. Translated: CASSDNSGANVLTF.

The CDR3 nucleotides read TGCGCCAGCAGTTGCCAGGGGGCCGGCTGTTATCAGCCCCAGCATTTT. Encoded protein: CASSCQGAGCYQPQHF. The rearrangement joins TRBV5-1 to TRBJ1-5; TRBD1 matches at 8 bases. There are 16 residues in the CDR3. V was pared by 5 bases and J by 5 bases, with 12 bases of the junction left unmatched. Germline-derived CDR1 and CDR2 are SGHRS and YFSETQ.

The rearrangement links TRBV4-1 to TRBJ1-2, with a tentative D call TRBD1 (5 bases). V dropped 4 bases and J dropped 0 bases, with 9 bases sitting between them. There are 14 residues in the CDR3. Germline CDR1 is MGHRA and CDR2 is YSYEKL. The CDR3 DNA reads TGCGCCAGCAGCCCGGACACTTCTAACTATGGCTACACCTTC. Amino acids: CASSPDTSNYGYTF.

The gene calls are TRBV4-2 and TRBJ2-7, with 7 bases identical to TRBD2. CDR1 LGHNA and CDR2 YNFKEQ come from the germline V gene. This CDR3 is 16 amino acids long. Trimming took 1 base from V and 3 from J; bases not matched to a gene: 9. The CDR3 reads CASSQVWGGNVYEQYF. The DNA of the CDR3 is TGTGCCAGCAGCCAAGTATGGGGAGGGAATGTCTACGAGCAGTACTTC.

The chain is built from TRBV5-1 and TRBJ2-5; 8 bases map to TRBD1. V shed 2 bases, J shed 4 bases, and the junction held 4 bases outside the gene matches. In germline, CDR1 is SGHRS, CDR2 YFSETQ. This CDR3 is built from 14 residues. CDR3 coding DNA: TGCGCCAGCAGCTTCGGACAGGGTAGAGAGACCCAGTACTTC. Its translation: CASSFGQGRETQYF.

The chain is built from TRBV2 and TRBJ2-5; 9 bases agree with TRBD1. The J call may be mistaken, given a closer DNA end match to TRBJ2-7. The V gene's germline CDR1 is SNHLY and CDR2 FYNNEI. This CDR3 spans 14 amino acids. The CDR3 is CASSQQGAGDEQYF. CDR3 sequence (DNA): TGTGCCAGCAGCCAACAGGGGGCTGGGGACGAGCAGTACTTC.

This chain uses TRBV6-5 with TRBJ1-2, with no clear D. The CDR3 contains 15 residues. Trimming cost V 5 bases and J 2 bases, with 15 bases left between them. CDR1 and CDR2 from the germline V gene are MNHEY and SVGAGI. The chain's CDR3 is CASSQYPGSNYGYTF. CDR3 nucleotide sequence: TGTGCCAGCAGTCAGTACCCGGGGTCGAACTATGGCTACACCTTC.

The chain recombines TRBV9 with TRBJ2-1; TRBD2 matches 7 bases. V lost 4 bases, J lost 1 base, and 5 bases stayed unmatched. Germline-derived CDR1 and CDR2 are SGDLS and YYNGEE. CDR3 length equals 15 residues. The CDR3 is CASSTSGTSYNEQFF. The CDR3 coding sequence is TGTGCCAGCAGCACCAGCGGGACGTCCTACAATGAGCAGTTCTTC.

The J gene is TRBJ1-2, the V gene TRBV5-1; the match to TRBD1 covers 10 bases. The CDR3 length is 15 residues. V was clipped by 4 bases and J by 0 bases; unmatched bases: 3. Germline V lookup: CDR1 SGHRS, CDR2 YFSETQ. CDR3 nucleotide sequence: TGCGCCAGCAGCCTGGGGACAGGGGCTAACTATGGCTACACCTTC. Translated: CASSLGTGANYGYTF.